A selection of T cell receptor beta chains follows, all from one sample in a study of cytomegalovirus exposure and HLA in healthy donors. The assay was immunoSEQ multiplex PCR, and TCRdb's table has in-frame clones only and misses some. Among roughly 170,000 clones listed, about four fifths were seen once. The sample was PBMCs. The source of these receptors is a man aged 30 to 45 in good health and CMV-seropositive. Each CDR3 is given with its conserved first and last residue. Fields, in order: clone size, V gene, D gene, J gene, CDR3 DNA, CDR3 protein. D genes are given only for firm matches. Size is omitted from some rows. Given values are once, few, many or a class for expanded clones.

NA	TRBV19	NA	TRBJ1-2	TGTGCCAGTAGGGGAACAGGGAACTATGGCTACACCTTC	CASRGTGNYGYTF
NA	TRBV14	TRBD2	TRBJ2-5	TGTGCCAGCAGCCAGGGACTAGCGGGAGTAGAGACCCAGTACTTC	CASSQGLAGVETQYF
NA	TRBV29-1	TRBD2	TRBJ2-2	TGCAGCGTTGGCGGGGGGATTCGAGGGGAGCTGTTTTTT	CSVGGGIRGELFF
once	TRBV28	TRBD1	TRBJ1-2	TGTGCCAGCTCAACTCAGGACAGGCTAAACTATGGCTACACCTTC	CASSTQDRLNYGYTF
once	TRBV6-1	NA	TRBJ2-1	TGTGCCAGCAGTGAAATTAGAGGGGGGGGAGGCAATGAGCAGTTCTTC	CASSEIRGGGGNEQFF
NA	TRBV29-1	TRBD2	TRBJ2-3	TGCAGCGCGGAAGAGGGCGGGAGAGCAGATACGCAGTATTTT	CSAEEGGRADTQYF
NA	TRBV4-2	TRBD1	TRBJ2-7	TGTGCCAGCAGCCAAGATCGAGGACAGGGTGCCTACGAGCAGTACTTC	CASSQDRGQGAYEQYF
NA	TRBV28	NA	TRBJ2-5	TGTGCCAGCAGTCCATTGGACAGCCCCGGTGAGACCCAGTACTTC	CASSPLDSPGETQYF
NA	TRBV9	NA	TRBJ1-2	TGTGCCAGCAGCGGGTGGGAGGGATCGAAGGGCTACACCTTC	CASSGWEGSKGYTF
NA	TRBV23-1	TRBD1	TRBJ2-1	TGCGCCAGCACCGTACCGGGACAGGCGTACAATGAGCAGTTCTTC	CASTVPGQAYNEQFF
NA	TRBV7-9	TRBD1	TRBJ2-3	TGTGCCAGCAGCGTAGCCAGGGGGCAAGACACATATACGCAGTATTTT	CASSVARGQDTYTQYF
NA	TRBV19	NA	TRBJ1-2	TGTGCCAGTAGTCAAACGGAGGGAGGCTACACCTTC	CASSQTEGGYTF
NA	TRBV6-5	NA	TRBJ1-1	TGTGCCAGCGGAAAGGGACTCGGGGTGAACACTGAAGCTTTCTTT	CASGKGLGVNTEAFF
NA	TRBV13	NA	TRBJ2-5	TGTGCCAGCAGCTTGGACAGCGAAGAGACCCAGTACTTC	CASSLDSEETQYF
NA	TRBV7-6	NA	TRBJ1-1	TGTGCCAGCAGCTTCACCGGGACACTGAACACTGAAGCTTTCTTT	CASSFTGTLNTEAFF
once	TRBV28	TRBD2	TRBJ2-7	TGTGCCAGCAAGACTAGCGGGAGCCACGAGCAGTACTTC	CASKTSGSHEQYF
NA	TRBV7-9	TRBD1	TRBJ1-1	TGTGCCAGCAGCGACTTGACAGGGGCTGAAGCTTTCTTT	CASSDLTGAEAFF
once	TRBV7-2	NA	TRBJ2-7	TGTGCCAGCAGCTTAGTGATAGTCAACGAGCAGTACTTC	CASSLVIVNEQYF
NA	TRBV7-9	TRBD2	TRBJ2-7	TGTGCCAGCAGCTCGGGGCCGCAAGCGGGGGGGAACGAGCAGTACTTC	CASSSGPQAGGNEQYF
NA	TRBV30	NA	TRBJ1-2	TGTGCCTGGAGTTTCGTTGCTAACTATGGCTACACCTTC	CAWSFVANYGYTF
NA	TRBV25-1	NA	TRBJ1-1	TGTGCCAGCAGTGCAGGTAAAAGCATGAACACTGAAGCTTTCTTT	CASSAGKSMNTEAFF
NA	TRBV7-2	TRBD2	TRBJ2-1	TGTGCCAGCAGCTTAGCCAGCCGGGGGGTCCATGAGCAGTTCTTC	CASSLASRGVHEQFF
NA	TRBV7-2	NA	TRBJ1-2	TGTGCCAGCAGCCTCTTGGGGCATGGCTACACCTTC	CASSLLGHGYTF
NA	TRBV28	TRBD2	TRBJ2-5	TGTGCCAGCAGATCCGGGACTACCCAAGAGACCCAGTACTTC	CASRSGTTQETQYF
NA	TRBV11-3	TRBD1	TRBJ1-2	TGTGCCAGCAGCACCCGGACAGGGGGAAACTATGGCTACACCTTC	CASSTRTGGNYGYTF
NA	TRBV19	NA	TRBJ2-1	TGTGCCAGTAGTCAGGTAATTTGGAATGAGCAGTTCTTC	CASSQVIWNEQFF
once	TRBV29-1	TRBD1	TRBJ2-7	TGCAGCGCTGGGACAGTATCCTACGAGCAGTACTTC	CSAGTVSYEQYF
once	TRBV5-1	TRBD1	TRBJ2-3	TGCGCCAGCAGCTTGCCGACAGGGTATTTCACAGATACGCAGTATTTT	CASSLPTGYFTDTQYF
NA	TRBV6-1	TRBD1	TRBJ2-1	TGTGCCAGCGAGGACAGGGGGAGTTGGAATGAGCAGTTCTTC	CASEDRGSWNEQFF
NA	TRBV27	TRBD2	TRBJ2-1	TGTGCCAGCAGTTTACTAGGGGCTAGCGGGAGCTATGAGCAGTTCTTC	CASSLLGASGSYEQFF
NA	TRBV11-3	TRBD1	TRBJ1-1	TGTGCCAGCAGCCAGAGAAGACAGGGGAACACTGAAGCTTTCTTT	CASSQRRQGNTEAFF
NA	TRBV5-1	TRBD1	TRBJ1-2	TGCGCCAGCAGCTTGCATACCGGGACAGGGGCTAATGGCTACACCTTC	CASSLHTGTGANGYTF
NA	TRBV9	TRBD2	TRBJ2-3	TGTGCCAGCAGCGCTCGCCTGGCGGGGGGGGCAAAAGATACGCAGTATTTT	CASSARLAGGAKDTQYF
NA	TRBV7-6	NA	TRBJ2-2	TGTGCCAGCACCTCACTTGGGGCAGAACCGAACACCGGGGAGCTGTTTTTT	CASTSLGAEPNTGELFF
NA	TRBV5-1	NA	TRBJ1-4	TGCGCCAGCAGCCCGGGGGATGCAACTAATGAAAAACTGTTTTTT	CASSPGDATNEKLFF
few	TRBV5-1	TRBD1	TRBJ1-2	TGCGCCAGCAGTTCTCCGGGACAGGTTAACTATGGCTACACCTTC	CASSSPGQVNYGYTF
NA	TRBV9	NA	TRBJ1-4	TGTGCCAGCAGCGTAGATGTGACAGCTGAAAAACTGTTTTTT	CASSVDVTAEKLFF
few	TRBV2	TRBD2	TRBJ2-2	TGTGCCAGCAGTGACAGGGGACTAGCGGGAGGGCCGGTGGGGGAGCTGTTTTTT	CASSDRGLAGGPVGELFF
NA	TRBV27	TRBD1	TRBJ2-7	TGTGCCAGCAGGAGAACGGACAGGGGTTCCTACGAGCAGTACTTC	CASRRTDRGSYEQYF
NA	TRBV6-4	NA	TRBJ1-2	TGTGCCAGCAGTGACTCGATGGGCGGCTACACCTTC	CASSDSMGGYTF
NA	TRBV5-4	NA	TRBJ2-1	TGTGCCAGCAGCTTGGGGGACACTAACAATGAGCAGTTCTTC	CASSLGDTNNEQFF
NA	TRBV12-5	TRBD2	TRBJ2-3	TGTGCTAGTGGTTTGGCCTTTAGCGGGAGCCGGGGTACGCAGTATTTT	CASGLAFSGSRGTQYF
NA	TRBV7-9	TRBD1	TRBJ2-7	TGTGCCAGCAGCACCGCCTTGGACAGGGGGCTTCGAAGCCACGAGCAGTACTTC	CASSTALDRGLRSHEQYF
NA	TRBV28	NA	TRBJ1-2	TGTGCCAGCAGTTCGGGACAATTCTATGGCTACACCTTC	CASSSGQFYGYTF
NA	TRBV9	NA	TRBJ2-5	TGTGCCAGCAGCGTAGTATCGGGTTCTTTGGAGACCCAGTACTTC	CASSVVSGSLETQYF
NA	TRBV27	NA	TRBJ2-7	TGTGCCAGCAGTTTAGGGGCCTCCTACGAGCAGTACTTC	CASSLGASYEQYF
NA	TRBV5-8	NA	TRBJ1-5	TGTGCCAGCAGCTTTCTCCCCCCCGATCAGCCCCAGCATTTT	CASSFLPPDQPQHF
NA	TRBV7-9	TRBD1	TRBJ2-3	TGTGCCAGCAGCCCCCAAGAACAGGGGAGAGATACGCAGTATTTT	CASSPQEQGRDTQYF
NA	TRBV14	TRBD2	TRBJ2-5	TGTGCCAGCAGCCAAGACACGGGGGGGCTTGAGACCCAGTACTTC	CASSQDTGGLETQYF
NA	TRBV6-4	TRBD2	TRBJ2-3	TGTGCCAGCAGCCCTACTAGCGGGGGGACCCGCACAGATACGCAGTATTTT	CASSPTSGGTRTDTQYF
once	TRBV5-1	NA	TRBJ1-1	TGCGCCAGCAGCTTGGATCCAGACACTGAAGCTTTCTTT	CASSLDPDTEAFF
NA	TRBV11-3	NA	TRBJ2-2	TGTGCCAGCGTCCGGCAGGACACCGGGGAGCTGTTTTTT	CASVRQDTGELFF